The 9 T cell receptor beta chains below were found in one sample sequenced in a study of OX40 agonist ivuxolimab in advanced cancers. Assay used: immunoSEQ multiplex PCR; TCRdb lists only in-frame clones, some missing. Here the sample spans over 20,000 clones, roughly 77% being singletons. The material sequenced was CD4+ or CD8+ T cells sorted from blood, taken in a trial of the OX40 agonist ivuxolimab. The receptors come from an adult with an advanced solid tumor such as melanoma, head and neck, liver or kidney cancer.

This chain joins TRBV6-6 and TRBJ1-2, with unresolved D. Germline V gives CDR1 MNHNY, CDR2 SVGAGI (reference sequence). V lost 6 bases and J 4 bases, leaving 15 bases between the germline ends. This CDR3 has 14 residues. CDR3 nucleotides: TGTGCCAGCAGCAGAGGAGCAGGCTCCTATGGCTACACCTTC. Its protein product is CASSRGAGSYGYTF.

This clone was picked up one time. This chain joins TRBV10-3 and TRBJ2-1; D remains unclear. Trimming removed 6 bases at V and 7 bases at J, with 4 bases between. The CDR3 contains 10 residues. Germline lookup yields CDR1 ENHRY and CDR2 SYGVKD. CDR3 DNA: TGTGCCATCAGGGGTAATGAGCAGTTCTTC. Its protein is CAIRGNEQFF.

V gene TRBV11-3 combines with J gene TRBJ1-2; D remains unclear. The V gene lost 1 base and the J gene lost 7 bases, with 13 bases spanning the gap. CDR3 size: 14 residues. Germline V gene sequence: CDR1 SGHNT, CDR2 YENEEA. CDR3 amino acids: CASSLGLGVSGYTF. CDR3 nucleotide sequence: TGTGCCAGCAGCTTAGGTCTCGGGGTATCTGGCTACACCTTC.

This chain joins TRBV6-5 and TRBJ2-7; D call uncertain. Germline V lookup: CDR1 MNHEY, CDR2 SVGAGI. The V end was cut by 4 bases, the J end by 3 bases, with 10 bases between. CDR3 length: 13 amino acids. The CDR3 sequence is CASSSRPLYEQYF. The CDR3 DNA reads TGTGCCAGCAGTTCCCGACCTCTCTACGAGCAGTACTTC.

This chain uses TRBV28 with TRBJ2-1; D is perhaps TRBD1 (6 bases). This CDR3 region has 13 residues. CDR1 is MDHEN, CDR2 SYDVKM, per germline. With 6 bases removed from V and 4 bases from J, the gap between germline ends came to 10 bases. The CDR3 spells CASSRQVYNEQFF. The CDR3 DNA sequence: TGTGCCAGCAGCAGACAGGTGTACAATGAGCAGTTCTTC.

In DNA, the CDR3 is TGCAGCGTTGGGGGGGGACTAGCGGGACACTACAATGAGCAGTTCTTC. Translation: CSVGGGLAGHYNEQFF. The chain couples TRBV29-1 to TRBJ2-1; 13 bases are shared with TRBD2. The length of the CDR3 is 16 residues. The germline V gene encodes CDR1 SQVTM and CDR2 ANQGSEA. V dropped 4 bases and J dropped 3; count of bases not matched to a gene: 6.

The J gene is TRBJ2-5, the V gene TRBV15; 7 bases align to TRBD1. The DNA matches TRBJ2-7 better at its end, which makes the J call doubtful. The CDR3 is made up of 14 amino acids. Germline V gives CDR1 LNHNV, CDR2 YYDKDF (reference sequence). The CDR3 DNA reads TGTGCCACCAGCGACGACAGGGACTCCTACGAGCAGTACTTC. Amino acid sequence: CATSDDRDSYEQYF.

This clone was seen only a few times. CDR3 sequence: CASSDRGYEQYF. The CDR3, as DNA: TGTGCCAGCAGTGACAGGGGCTACGAGCAGTACTTC. The gene calls are TRBV6-5 and TRBJ2-7; 8 bases are a match to TRBD1. The CDR3 loop spans 12 amino acids. V lost 5 bases to trimming and J lost 3 bases; unmatched junction nucleotides: 0. The germline gives CDR1 MNHEY, CDR2 SVGAGI.

The V and J genes are TRBV4-1 and TRBJ2-3; the match to TRBD2 covers 9 bases. V gave up 3 bases and J gave up 1 base; unmatched junction bases: 2. CDR3 length: 15 residues. The germline V gene encodes CDR1 MGHRA and CDR2 YSYEKL. The CDR3 coding sequence is TGCGCCAGCAGCCAGGTAGCGGGGGGCACAGATACGCAGTATTTT. The encoded protein is CASSQVAGGTDTQYF.